The 18 T cell receptor beta chains presented below share a single source sample, sequenced in a study of blood T cell repertoires in COVID-19 (dated by TCRdb to 2020 to 2021). The receptor library was made with the immunoSEQ multiplex PCR assay. TCRdb provides this immuneACCESS table in a form limited to in-frame rearrangements. Some clones are lacking; in checked studies, under half of them reflect an unresolved V gene, and why the rest are absent is not known. This sample has about 92,000 clones in its table, and 55% to 80% of those were observed once. The ten most abundant clones make up 20% to 25% of the sample. The sequenced material came from peripheral blood. Receptor source: a woman in her sixties in a cohort sampled during active or convalescent COVID-19.

The chain joins TRBV18 to TRBJ2-1, with 9 nucleotides matching TRBD1. After removal of 3 bases from V and 9 bases from J, the junction contained 6 bases not matched to a gene. Germline V gene lookup returns CDR1 KGHSH and CDR2 LQKENI. The CDR3 covers 14 residues. The CDR3 DNA reads TGTGCCAGCTCACCTGGACAGGGGCTTGGTGAGCAGTTCTTC. Translating gives CASSPGQGLGEQFF.

The chain has TRBV9 and TRBJ2-1, with D possibly TRBD1 on 5 matching bases. V lost 3 bases, J lost 6 bases, and 19 bases lay in between. The germline gives CDR1 SGDLS, CDR2 YYNGEE. CDR3 length: 16 residues. The CDR3 DNA follows: TGTGCCAGCAGCGCTATGGCCCCGGCCAGGGCCAATGAGCAGTTCTTC. This translates into CASSAMAPARANEQFF.

The V gene is TRBV5-1, the J gene TRBJ2-7; tentatively, D is TRBD2 (6 bases). The CDR3 is 15 amino acids. CDR1 and CDR2 (germline): SGHRS, YFSETQ. Trimming stripped 4 bases from V and 0 bases from J, with 14 bases between. CDR3 DNA: TGCGCCAGCAGCCCCGGGACTTTGAGCTCCTACGAGCAGTACTTC. Its protein is CASSPGTLSSYEQYF.

This clone came up a few times. The V and J genes are TRBV7-8 and TRBJ2-5; D possibly corresponds to TRBD1 (5 bases). The CDR3 extends over 14 amino acids. Between the trimmed V and J ends, which lost 2 bases and 5 bases, there was a span of 12 bases. Germline V gene lookup returns CDR1 SGHVS and CDR2 FQNEAQ. This CDR3 reads CASSLPQVLETQYF. CDR3 coding DNA: TGTGCCAGCAGCTTACCACAGGTCCTGGAGACCCAGTACTTC.

The genes are TRBV6-5 and TRBJ2-1; 7 bases are a match to TRBD2. Germline CDR1 reads MNHEY; CDR2 reads SVGAGI. CDR3 length: 15 amino acids. The J segment lost 2 bases and the V segment lost 5 bases, leaving 6 bases of the junction unmatched. The CDR3 sequence: CASSPQRGAYNEQFF. CDR3 bases: TGTGCCAGCAGTCCACAGCGGGGCGCCTACAATGAGCAGTTCTTC.

This sequence joins TRBV6-4 and TRBJ2-3; 11 bases align to TRBD2. The V and J ends lost 5 bases and 0 bases, in that order; junction bases with no gene match: 7. Germline-derived CDR1 and CDR2 are MRHNA and SNTAGT. The CDR3 extends over 17 amino acids. In DNA form, the CDR3 reads TGTGCCAGCAGTAAAAGACTAGCGGGGCTTAGCACAGATACGCAGTATTTT. It translates to CASSKRLAGLSTDTQYF.

The chain is built from TRBV20-1 and TRBJ1-1; the D gene is possibly TRBD1 (6 bases). There are 16 residues in the CDR3. The ends were cut back, 3 bases at V and 0 bases at J, with 17 bases in the middle. Germline V gene data show CDR1 as DFQATT and CDR2 as SNEGSKA (reference sequence). CDR3 nucleotide sequence: TGCAGTGCTAGTACGGACAGCCTCTCCATGAACACTGAAGCTTTCTTT. It yields the protein CSASTDSLSMNTEAFF.

The V gene is TRBV9, the J gene TRBJ2-6; no definite D call. Germline lookup yields CDR1 SGDLS and CDR2 YYNGEE. Between the trimmed V and J ends, which lost 3 bases and 0 bases, there was a span of 10 bases. The CDR3 length is 16 residues. CDR3 residues: CASSGPQDSGANVLTF. The CDR3 DNA reads as TGTGCCAGCAGCGGACCCCAGGACTCTGGGGCCAACGTCCTGACTTTC.

The rearrangement links TRBV7-2 to TRBJ2-6, with 7 bases lining up with TRBD1. CDR3 size: 16 residues. Germline-derived CDR1 and CDR2 are SGHTA and FQGNSA. J was trimmed by 0 bases and V by 5 bases; bases with no gene match: 4. The DNA for the CDR3 is TGTGCCAGCAGCGCCGGGACAGCCTCTGGGGCCAACGTCCTGACTTTC. Translation gives CASSAGTASGANVLTF.

V usage is TRBV19 and J usage is TRBJ1-5; 9 positions agree with TRBD1. V lost 5 bases to trimming and J lost 1 base; unmatched junction nucleotides: 6. Germline assignment: CDR1 LNHDA and CDR2 SQIVND (reference sequence). CDR3 length equals 16 residues. CDR3 bases: TGTGCCAGTAGTTTCGGGACAGGGAGAAGCAATCAGCCCCAGCATTTT. Translation: CASSFGTGRSNQPQHF.

This chain uses TRBV5-1 with TRBJ1-1; D gene uncertain. Germline assignment: CDR1 SGHRS and CDR2 YFSETQ. The length of the CDR3 is 13 residues. V was cut by 2 bases and J by 5 bases, with 10 bases left in between. CDR3 protein: CASSLHEETEAFF. CDR3 nucleotide sequence: TGCGCCAGCAGCTTACACGAGGAGACTGAAGCTTTCTTT.

The chain recombines TRBV6-6 with TRBJ2-3; 8 bases fit TRBD1. This CDR3 has 16 amino acids. CDR1 is MNHNY, CDR2 SVGAGI, per germline (reference sequence). V was clipped by 6 bases and J by 3 bases; unmatched bases: 11. In DNA, the CDR3 is TGTGCCAGCAGATATACAGGGGGAAGTTTGACAGATACGCAGTATTTT. As protein: CASRYTGGSLTDTQYF.

This clone was recorded only once. This chain joins TRBV9 and TRBJ2-2; 11 bases fit TRBD2. Losses at the gene ends were 4 bases for V and 2 bases for J; bases not matched to a gene: 16. Germline V gives CDR1 SGDLS, CDR2 YYNGEE. This CDR3 is 20 amino acids long. CDR3 protein: CASSLPLGGTSGINTGELFF. The DNA for the CDR3 is TGTGCCAGCAGCTTGCCGTTAGGTGGGACTAGCGGTATCAACACCGGGGAGCTGTTTTTT.

The chain combines TRBV18 with TRBJ2-3; 7 nucleotides align to TRBD1. This CDR3 has 16 residues. V shed 4 bases and J 0 bases; nucleotides not matched to a gene: 7. CDR1 and CDR2 (germline): KGHSH, LQKENI. CDR3 DNA sequence: TGTGCCAGCTCACTACGGACAGGATCTAGCACAGATACGCAGTATTTT. This gives the protein CASSLRTGSSTDTQYF.

This clone was seen more than once but under ten times. This rearrangement joins TRBV7-2 to TRBJ2-7, with 9 bases lining up with TRBD1. The CDR3 consists of 18 residues. Germline V gene data show CDR1 as SGHTA and CDR2 as FQGNSA. Trimming removed 10 bases from V and 0 bases from J; junction bases left unmatched: 19. This chain's CDR3 is CATSPGTGFSGSSYEQYF. The CDR3 DNA sequence: TGTGCCACATCCCCCGGGACAGGGTTTAGTGGAAGCTCCTACGAGCAGTACTTC.

The chain uses TRBV20-1 and TRBJ2-5, with D possibly matching TRBD1 (6 bases). CDR3 length: 14 residues. The V end was cut by 3 bases, the J end by 2 bases, with 13 bases between. Germline V gene lookup returns CDR1 DFQATT and CDR2 SNEGSKA (reference sequence). CDR3 DNA: TGCAGTGCTAGTGACGACAGGAGTCAAGAGACCCAGTACTTC. This translates into CSASDDRSQETQYF.

The chain is built from TRBV20-1 and TRBJ2-7; D call uncertain. V gave up 3 bases and J gave up 0 bases, with 12 bases separating them. The CDR3 is 14 amino acids. CDR1 is DFQATT, CDR2 SNEGSKA, per germline (reference sequence). In DNA, the CDR3 is TGCAGTGCTAGTCTTGGTCAGGACTCCTACGAGCAGTACTTC. Translating it yields CSASLGQDSYEQYF.

The chain is built from TRBV19 and TRBJ1-4; D is undetermined. Germline CDR1 and CDR2: LNHDA and SQIVND (reference sequence). There are 12 residues in the CDR3. V gave up 5 bases and J gave up 6 bases, with 7 bases separating them. The CDR3 nucleotides read TGTGCCAGTAGTCCTTCCTATGAAAAACTGTTTTTT. It encodes CASSPSYEKLFF.